These T cell receptor beta chains were read from a single sample in a study of T cell responses to AZD1222 COVID-19 vaccine. The repertoire was sequenced with immunoSEQ multiplex PCR; TCRdb's copy has only in-frame clones and lacks some. The table shows about 160,000 clones, with around 90% occurring only once. The sample in question was peripheral blood, obtained on day 0 of AZD1222 vaccination. These receptors all come from an adult in good health. The CDR3 runs from the conserved cysteine through the conserved F or W. The D gene is left open where the match is weak. A clone size is listed for some rows: how often the clone was seen (once, few, many), or a class if it is expanded.

cdr3_nt cdr3_aa v_call d_call j_call clone_size cdr3_length
TGTGCCAGCAGCTTAGATCTCCACACAGATACGCAGTATTTT CASSLDLHTDTQYF TRBV11-3 - TRBJ2-3 - 14
TGTGCCATCAGTGAGTCGCGGGAACCCAATTACGAGCAGTACTTC CAISESREPNYEQYF TRBV10-3 - TRBJ2-7 - 15
TGTGCCAGCAGAAGCACAGGGGTTAGAGATACGCAGTATTTT CASRSTGVRDTQYF TRBV6-5 TRBD1 TRBJ2-3 - 14
TGTGCCAGCAGTTCGAGGGGATCCTACAATGAGCAGTTCTTC CASSSRGSYNEQFF TRBV28 - TRBJ2-1 - 14
TGTGCCAGCAGCTTAGGGGGTGAAAAACTGTTTTTT CASSLGGEKLFF TRBV11-2 - TRBJ1-4 - 12
TGTGCCAGCAGTTACCGTGAAGAGACCCAGTACTTC CASSYREETQYF TRBV6-2/TRBV6-3 - TRBJ2-5 - 12
TGTGCCAGCAGCCTGGGACAGGGGCGCCAAGAGACCCAGTACTTC CASSLGQGRQETQYF TRBV28 TRBD1 TRBJ2-5 - 15
TGTGCCAGCACCCAGGGGGCTAAGGTGAACACCGGGGAGCTGTTTTTT CASTQGAKVNTGELFF TRBV3-1/TRBV3-2 TRBD1 TRBJ2-2 - 16
TGTGCCAGCAGCGTAACCCTAGCGGGAGACGAGCAGTACTTC CASSVTLAGDEQYF TRBV9 TRBD2 TRBJ2-7 - 14
TGTGCCAGCAGTGTTGGTAGTTACAATGAGCAGTTCTTC CASSVGSYNEQFF TRBV2 - TRBJ2-1 - 13
TGTGCCAGCAGTTCGGTGGTCTATGGCTACACCTTC CASSSVVYGYTF TRBV28 - TRBJ1-2 - 12
TGTGCCACCAGTGACGGGACCGCGGTTCAGTACTTC CATSDGTAVQYF TRBV24-1 - TRBJ2-4 once 12
TGTGCCAGCAGCTTAGCTGGGACCACTGAAGCTTTCTTT CASSLAGTTEAFF TRBV7-9 - TRBJ1-1 once 13
TGTGCCAGCAGTGAAGAGACATTAGGGGACAGGTCGCGCAATCAGCCCCAGCATTTT CASSEETLGDRSRNQPQHF TRBV6-1 TRBD1 TRBJ1-5 - 19
TGCGCCAGCAGCTTATTTGGCGGGAATGACTACGAGCAGTACTTC CASSLFGGNDYEQYF TRBV5-1 - TRBJ2-7 - 15
TGTGCCTGGACAATGGGGAATGAAAAACTGTTTTTT CAWTMGNEKLFF TRBV30 - TRBJ1-4 - 12
TGTGCCAGCAGCGACCAACGAATTGGAAATGAAAAACTGTTTTTT CASSDQRIGNEKLFF TRBV5-8 - TRBJ1-4 - 15
TGTGCCAGCAGCTTAGCAGGAAACACCATATATTTT CASSLAGNTIYF TRBV5-8 - TRBJ1-3 - 12
TGTGCCAGCAGGACAGACGGGACTAGCGGGTACTCAGGAGGGGGTGAGCAGTTCTTC CASRTDGTSGYSGGGEQFF TRBV5-8 TRBD2 TRBJ2-1 - 19
TGTGCCAGCACTTCGGGACAGGGGCCCACAGATACGCAGTATTTT CASTSGQGPTDTQYF TRBV6-5 TRBD1 TRBJ2-3 - 15
TGCAGCGTCCAACCGGGGGGGTTTGGCACTGAAGCTTTCTTT CSVQPGGFGTEAFF TRBV29-1 - TRBJ1-1 - 14
TGCGCCAGCAGCCTCCCAACAGGGGCCAAAAACATTCAGTACTTC CASSLPTGAKNIQYF TRBV5-1 - TRBJ2-4 - 15
TGTGCCAGCAGTACGGGACAGTTTTATGGCTACACCTTC CASSTGQFYGYTF TRBV12-3/TRBV12-4 TRBD1 TRBJ1-2 - 13
TGTGCAGTGCGGGCAGGGGGCGCGGGAGACTATGGCTACACCTTC CAVRAGGAGDYGYTF TRBV6-5 TRBD1 TRBJ1-2 few 15
TGTGCCAGCAGTCCAAGGGACAGGGCGGGCGAGCAGTACTTC CASSPRDRAGEQYF TRBV27 TRBD1 TRBJ2-7 - 14
TGTGCCAGCAGCCCCCGGGACAGCTCTGGAAACACCATATATTTT CASSPRDSSGNTIYF TRBV11-3 TRBD1 TRBJ1-3 once 15
TGTGCCAGCAGCTTATACAGGGGCCCGGACTACGAGCAGTACTTC CASSLYRGPDYEQYF TRBV5-8 TRBD1 TRBJ2-7 - 15
TGTGCCAGCAGTCCGGGGGGGTTAAAGCAGTATTTT CASSPGGLKQYF TRBV6-1 TRBD2 TRBJ2-3 - 12
TGTGCCAGCAGCGTAGGGAATGGGGCCAAAAACATTCAGTACTTC CASSVGNGAKNIQYF TRBV9 - TRBJ2-4 - 15
TGCAGTGCTAGAGTTAATGAAAAACTGTTTTTT CSARVNEKLFF TRBV20-1 - TRBJ1-4 - 11
TGTGCCAGCAGCCAAACAAGCCAGGGGGGGAAACTGTTTTTT CASSQTSQGGKLFF TRBV6-6 TRBD1 TRBJ1-4 - 14
TGTGCCAGCAGCGTAGACAGGGGTCAGGGCTACACCTTC CASSVDRGQGYTF TRBV9 TRBD1 TRBJ1-2 - 13
TGTGCCAGCAGTTTTAAGGGGGACACTGAAGCTTTCTTT CASSFKGDTEAFF TRBV12-3/TRBV12-4 - TRBJ1-1 - 13
TGTGCCATCAGTGGGGAAGTGGCGGGAGGGTCCTTGAGGGCCTACGAGCAGTACTTC CAISGEVAGGSLRAYEQYF TRBV10-3 TRBD2 TRBJ2-7 once 19
TGTGCCAGCAGCTTATTTGGGGGGAACACTGAAGCTTTCTTT CASSLFGGNTEAFF TRBV7-9 - TRBJ1-1 - 14
TGCAGTGCTAGTCCGCCTGGCACCTATAGCAATCAGCCCCAGCATTTT CSASPPGTYSNQPQHF TRBV20-1 - TRBJ1-5 - 16
TGTGCGGTGCTGGGTCCGGGATCCGATCAGCCCCAGCATTTT CAVLGPGSDQPQHF TRBV30 - TRBJ1-5 - 14
TGCGCCAGCAGCCAGTTGGGACTGACGAACACCGGGGAGCTGTTTTTT CASSQLGLTNTGELFF TRBV4-1 - TRBJ2-2 - 16
TGTGCCAGCAGCCCGGCTAAGGGGGGGAACACTGAAGCTTTCTTT CASSPAKGGNTEAFF TRBV5-4 - TRBJ1-1 - 15
TGTGCCAGCAGTTGGTCCGGGGTGGTCCAAGAGACCCAGTACTTC CASSWSGVVQETQYF TRBV27 - TRBJ2-5 once 15
TGTGCCAGCAGCTTTGGATTTGCTTACGAGCAGTACTTC CASSFGFAYEQYF TRBV5-4 - TRBJ2-7 once 13
TGTGCCAGTAGTATAGCCCAGGGAGCCAAAAACATTCAGTACTTC CASSIAQGAKNIQYF TRBV19 - TRBJ2-4 - 15
TGTGCCAGCAGTCCCCGGGGAGCGGGAGGGCTATACAATGAGCAGTTCTTC CASSPRGAGGLYNEQFF TRBV6-6 TRBD2 TRBJ2-1 once 17
TGTGCCAGCAGTTTATCCTGGACAGCAACTAATGAAAAACTGTTTTTT CASSLSWTATNEKLFF TRBV6-5 - TRBJ1-4 - 16
TGCGCCAGCAGCCCGCCAGGGGCCAATCAGCCCCAGCATTTT CASSPPGANQPQHF TRBV4-1 - TRBJ1-5 - 14
TGTGCCAGCAGTTTATTGGCATCGATTAACACCAGGGAGCTGTTTTTT CASSLLASINTRELFF TRBV28 - TRBJ2-2 - 16